This record concerns one T cell receptor beta chain sequence. The sample is drawn from a study of blood T cells in healthy people across ages. A sample-barcoded 5' primer and a J-beta primer mix were used in a second PCR of roughly 7 to 11 cycles. TCRdb ran MiXCR on the 5' RACE reads and lists one entry per CDR3 protein. The sample consists of fewer than 1,200,000 distinct CDR3 sequences, 20% to 25% of them appearing once. With 5 bases removed from V and 0 bases from J, the gap between germline ends came to 11 bases. Germline V gene sequence: CDR1 SEHNR, CDR2 FQNEAQ (reference sequence). This CDR3 has 16 amino acids. The sample also formed part of further work on T cells of mothers and their children.

This receptor was taken from a girl aged 2 to 10 in good health. The sample taken for sequencing was blood. V and J are TRBV7-9 and TRBJ2-6, with D hard to call. The CDR3 bases are TGTGCCAGCAGCCCATTCTTCTACTCTGGGGCCAACGTCCTGACTTTC. Amino acid sequence: CASSPFFYSGANVLTF.